A single sample is the source of the 9 T cell receptor beta chains below, sequenced in a study of T cells in Graves' hyperthyroidism and ophthalmopathy. Amplified TCR beta CDR3 regions came from RNA transcripts. HTBI primers were employed in a first-round RT-PCR of the TCR CDR3. Via MiXCR, TCRdb re-called the multiplex PCR reads, giving one row per CDR3 protein. There are around 440,000 distinct CDR3 sequences in the sample; around 16% occur only once, and roughly 13% lies in the top ten. The sequencing input was blood. The source of these receptors is a woman younger than 35 with Graves' hyperthyroidism.

This clonotype was counted ten times or more. The chain links TRBV7-9 to TRBJ1-1; D is possibly TRBD1 (5 bases). Per germline, CDR1 SEHNR and CDR2 FQNEAQ (reference sequence). V was clipped by 5 bases and J by 0 bases, with 10 bases between them. The CDR3 runs to 14 residues. CDR3 in amino acids: CASSETAMNTEAFF. CDR3 sequence (DNA): TGTGCCAGCAGCGAGACAGCTATGAACACTGAAGCTTTCTTT.

The rearrangement joins TRBV7-9 to TRBJ2-7, with a possible D match to TRBD2 (6 bases). CDR1 is SEHNR, CDR2 FQNEAQ, per germline (reference sequence). Trimming removed 4 bases at V and 3 bases at J, with 16 bases between. CDR3 length equals 15 residues. The CDR3 sequence is CASSSAGPTYYEQYF. The CDR3 nucleotides are TGTGCCAGCAGCTCCGCGGGACCAACCTACTACGAGCAGTACTTC.

The chain couples TRBV9 to TRBJ1-3; tentative D call: TRBD1 (6 bases). Trimming removed 1 base at V and 4 bases at J, with 9 bases between. The germline CDR1 and CDR2 sequences are SGDLS and YYNGEE. This CDR3 has 14 residues. CDR3 sequence reads: CASSVSGTGNTIYF. DNA for the CDR3: TGTGCCAGCAGCGTATCAGGGACAGGAAACACCATATATTTT.

V is TRBV6-5 and J is TRBJ1-2; D remains ambiguous. CDR1 is MNHEY and CDR2 is SVGAGI in the germline V gene. V dropped 1 base and J dropped 7 bases, with 13 bases sitting between them. This CDR3 comprises 14 residues. The CDR3 reads CASSYFAGMGGYTF. CDR3 sequence (DNA): TGTGCCAGCAGTTACTTCGCGGGGATGGGTGGCTACACCTTC.

Concerning this clonotype itself: A read error may explain this, as a much larger clone is one base away. The chain recombines TRBV6-2 or TRBV6-3 with TRBJ1-3, with 7 bases matching TRBD1. This CDR3 contains 14 residues. In germline, CDR1 is MNHEY, CDR2 SVGEGT. In DNA, the CDR3 is TGTGCCAGCAGTGGGACAGACTCTGGAAACGCCATATATTTT. As protein: CASSGTDSGNAIYF.

Many counts were recorded for this clonotype. This rearrangement joins TRBV2 to TRBJ2-3, with 7 nucleotides matching TRBD2. Trimming at V came to 5 bases and at J to 2 bases, leaving 7 bases not matched to a gene. CDR1 and CDR2 from the germline V gene are SNHLY and FYNNEI. There are 15 residues in the CDR3. Written as DNA, the CDR3 is TGTGCCAGCAGTCCCCGGGACTACAACACAGATACGCAGTATTTT. The encoded protein is CASSPRDYNTDTQYF.

The chain links TRBV5-4 to TRBJ2-2; no definite D call. Germline V lookup: CDR1 SGHNT, CDR2 YYREEE (reference sequence). The CDR3 has 13 amino acids. Trimming pared 4 bases from V and 5 bases from J, leaving 9 bases between. The CDR3 bases are TGTGCCAGCAGCCCGGTGACGACCGGGGAGCTGTTTTTT. It is translated as CASSPVTTGELFF.

This clonotype was counted ten times or more. The rearrangement uses TRBV7-2 and TRBJ1-2; D not resolved. The germline V and J ends were trimmed by 2 bases and 7 bases, with 8 bases remaining between them. CDR1 is SGHTA, CDR2 FQGNSA, per germline. The CDR3 is 12 residues long. CDR3 region: CASSLFLLGYTF. CDR3 nucleotides: TGTGCCAGCAGCTTATTCCTGCTTGGCTACACCTTC. Supplemented by reference TRBV7-2 and TRBJ1-2, the full variable domain reads GAGVSQSPSNKVTEKGKDVELRCDPISGHTALYWYRQSLGQGLEFLIYFQGNSAPDKSGLPSDRFSAERTGGSVSTLTIQRTQQEDSAVYLCASSLFLLGYTFGSGTRLTVV.

The CDR3 DNA reads as TGTGCCAGCAGCCCTACTAAAGCGGGCGGCGCCTACGAGCAGTACTTC. Translating it yields CASSPTKAGGAYEQYF. The V and J genes are TRBV7-2 and TRBJ2-7; possibly TRBD2 for D (6 bases). The CDR3 runs to 16 residues. Germline V gives CDR1 SGHTA, CDR2 FQGNSA. The germline V and J ends were trimmed by 5 bases and 2 bases, with 19 bases remaining between them.